This paragraph reports one T cell receptor (beta chain). Distinct nucleotide sequences in the sample also encode this CDR3. V gave up 4 bases and J gave up 5 bases, with 9 bases separating them. The CDR3 extends over 12 amino acids. Germline values: CDR1 SGHRS, CDR2 YFSETQ. Treatment: around 19 received Ad26.COV2.S at low or high dose, single or two shots; roughly five received placebo; per-sample allocation not given. Collection of samples fell on day 63 after the first vaccine or placebo injection. The vaccine antigen was prefusion-stabilized Wuhan SARS-CoV-2 spike. This sample is part of a study of Ad26.COV2.S vaccination and SARS-CoV-2 variants. Sequenced by immunoSEQ multiplex PCR; TCRdb stores in-frame clones only, minus some. Of about 680,000 clones listed, 89% are singletons.

The V gene is TRBV5-1, the J gene TRBJ2-5; D is ambiguous. This clonotype was obtained from a person aged 18 to 65 who received the Ad26.COV2.S COVID-19 vaccine or a placebo. The material sequenced was peripheral blood, taken in a trial of Ad26.COV2.S vaccine versus placebo. CDR3 in DNA: TGCGCCAGCAGCCTCGGTCTGGAGACCCAGTACTTC. This gives the protein CASSLGLETQYF.